A single sample is the source of the 4 T cell receptor beta chains below, sequenced in a study of identical twins. TCRdb re-derived calls from the 5' RACE reads in MiXCR, one entry per CDR3 protein. The sample lists around 200,000 distinct CDR3 sequences; about a tenth were seen once. Sequenced material: memory (CD45RO+) T cells sorted from blood. These receptors were taken from a woman between 18 and 29 years old in good health.

In its sample, this clonotype was seen many times. The V and J genes are TRBV29-1 and TRBJ2-1, with 8 bases that match TRBD2. V was clipped by 7 bases and J by 7 bases; unmatched bases: 12. Germline CDR1 and CDR2: SQVTM and ANQGSEA. This CDR3 comprises 14 residues. The DNA of the CDR3 is TGCAGCGCCTTAGCGGGAAAAGGTATGAATGAGCAGTTCTTC. Protein product: CSALAGKGMNEQFF.

This clonotype was found a few times. CDR3 residues: CASSLPDSGNTIYF. DNA for the CDR3: TGCGCCAGCAGCTTGCCAGATTCTGGAAACACCATATATTTT. V is TRBV5-1 and J is TRBJ1-3; D gene unclear. With 1 base removed from V and 1 base from J, the gap between germline ends came to 6 bases. This CDR3 comprises 14 residues. Germline V lookup: CDR1 SGHRS, CDR2 YFSETQ.

V gene TRBV3-1 combines with J gene TRBJ1-1, with D unresolved. Trimming removed 5 bases from V and 1 base from J, with 11 bases in between. CDR1 and CDR2 from the germline V gene are LGHDT and YNNKEL (reference sequence). There are 14 residues in the CDR3. Written as DNA, the CDR3 is TGTGCCAGCAGCTTACCCGGAAGGAACACTGAAGCTTTCTTT. It yields the protein CASSLPGRNTEAFF. The whole variable domain, filled in from reference TRBV3-1 and TRBJ1-1, reads DTAVSQTPKYLVTQMGNDKSIKCEQNLGHDTMYWYKQDSKKFLKIMFSYNNKELIINETVPNRFSPKSPDKAHLNLHINSLELGDSAVYFCASSLPGRNTEAFFGQGTRLTVV.

Only a few counts were recorded for this clonotype. The chain has TRBV7-2 and TRBJ2-2; 15 positions match TRBD2. This CDR3 contains 17 residues. The trim removed 5 bases at V and 5 bases at J, leaving 6 bases unmatched. Germline CDR1 and CDR2: SGHTA and FQGNSA. CDR3 nucleotide sequence: TGTGCCAGCAGCACCCGGACTAGCGGGAGGGTTACCGGGGAGCTGTTTTTT. As protein: CASSTRTSGRVTGELFF.